Described below is a single T cell receptor beta chain sequence and its context. These data come from a study of blood T cell repertoires in COVID-19. Study overall: Material from acute and convalescent COVID-19 was sourced from the United States, Italy and Spain.

Repertoires were generated with immunoSEQ multiplex PCR, while TCRdb's copy carries only in-frame clones and drops some. The sample comprises 220,000 or so clones, around 90% of which are singletons, and around 15% rests with the top ten. The germline gives CDR1 SEHNR, CDR2 FQNEAQ (reference sequence). The length of the CDR3 is 14 residues. V was trimmed by 5 bases and J by 9 bases, leaving 17 bases between them. The receptor was isolated from a young man who had been exposed to COVID-19. The V and J genes are TRBV7-9 and TRBJ1-5, with D possibly being TRBD1 (6 bases). What was sequenced was PBMCs or T cells enriched from blood (not recorded which). CDR3 coding DNA: TGTGCCAGCAGCCAGGGGACGGTAATAGGGCCCCAGCATTTT. Protein: CASSQGTVIGPQHF.